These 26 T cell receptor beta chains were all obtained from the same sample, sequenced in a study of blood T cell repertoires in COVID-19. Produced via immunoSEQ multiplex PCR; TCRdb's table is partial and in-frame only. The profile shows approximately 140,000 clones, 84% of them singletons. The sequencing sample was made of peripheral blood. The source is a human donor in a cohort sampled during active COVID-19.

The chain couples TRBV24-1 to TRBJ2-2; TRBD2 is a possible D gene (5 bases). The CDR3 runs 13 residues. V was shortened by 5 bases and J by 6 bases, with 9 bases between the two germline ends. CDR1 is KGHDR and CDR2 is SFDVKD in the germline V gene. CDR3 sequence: CATSGGSAGELFF. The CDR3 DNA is TGTGCCACCAGTGGAGGGAGCGCCGGGGAGCTGTTTTTT.

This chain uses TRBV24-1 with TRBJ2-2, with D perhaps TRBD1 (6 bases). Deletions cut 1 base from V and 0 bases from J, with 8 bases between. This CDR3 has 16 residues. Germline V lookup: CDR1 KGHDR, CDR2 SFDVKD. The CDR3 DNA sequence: TGTGCCACCAGTGATTTTTCAGGGGCGAACACCGGGGAGCTGTTTTTT. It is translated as CATSDFSGANTGELFF.

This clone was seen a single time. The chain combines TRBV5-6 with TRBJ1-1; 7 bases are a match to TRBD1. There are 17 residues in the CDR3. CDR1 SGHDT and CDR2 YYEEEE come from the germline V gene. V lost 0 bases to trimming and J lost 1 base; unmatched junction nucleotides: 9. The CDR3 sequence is CASSLVLTGWGNTEAFF. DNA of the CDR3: TGTGCCAGCAGCTTGGTTTTGACAGGGTGGGGGAACACTGAAGCTTTCTTT. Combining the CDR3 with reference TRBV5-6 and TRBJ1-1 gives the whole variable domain DAGVTQSPTHLIKTRGQQVTLRCSPKSGHDTVSWYQQALGQGPQFIFQYYEEEERQRGNFPDRFSGHQFPNYSSELNVNALLLGDSALYLCASSLVLTGWGNTEAFFGQGTRLTVV.

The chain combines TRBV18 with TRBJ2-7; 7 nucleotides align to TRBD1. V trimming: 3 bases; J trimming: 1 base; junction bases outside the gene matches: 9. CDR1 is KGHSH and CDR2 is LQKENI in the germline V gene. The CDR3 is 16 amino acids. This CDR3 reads CASSPNRDSASYEQYF. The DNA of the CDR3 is TGTGCCAGCTCACCGAACCGGGACAGCGCTTCCTACGAGCAGTACTTC.

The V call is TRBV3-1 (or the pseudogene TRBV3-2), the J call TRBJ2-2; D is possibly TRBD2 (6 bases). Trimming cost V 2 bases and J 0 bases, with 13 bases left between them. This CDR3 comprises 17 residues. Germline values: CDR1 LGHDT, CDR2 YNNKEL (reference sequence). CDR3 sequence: CASSQSFGGSNTGELFF. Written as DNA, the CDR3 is TGTGCCAGCAGCCAATCCTTCGGGGGATCGAACACCGGGGAGCTGTTTTTT.

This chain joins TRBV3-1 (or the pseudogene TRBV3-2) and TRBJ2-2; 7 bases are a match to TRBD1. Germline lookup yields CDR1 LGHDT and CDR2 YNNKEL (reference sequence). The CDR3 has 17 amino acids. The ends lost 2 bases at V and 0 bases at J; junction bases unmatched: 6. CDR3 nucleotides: TGTGCCAGCAGCCAATCGAAGGGGGCCGCGAACACCGGGGAGCTGTTTTTT. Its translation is CASSQSKGAANTGELFF.

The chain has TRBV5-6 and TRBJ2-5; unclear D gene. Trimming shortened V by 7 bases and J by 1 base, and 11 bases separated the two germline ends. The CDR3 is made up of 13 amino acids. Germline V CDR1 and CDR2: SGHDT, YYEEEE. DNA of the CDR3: TGTGCCAGCGGCCCAACCTTCCAAGAGACCCAGTACTTC. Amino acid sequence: CASGPTFQETQYF.

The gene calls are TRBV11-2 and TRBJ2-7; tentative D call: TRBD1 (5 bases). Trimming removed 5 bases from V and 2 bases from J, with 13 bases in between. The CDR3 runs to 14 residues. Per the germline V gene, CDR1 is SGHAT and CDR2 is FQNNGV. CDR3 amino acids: CASSALLGAYEQYF. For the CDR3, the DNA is TGTGCCAGCAGCGCCCTCCTAGGGGCCTACGAGCAGTACTTC.

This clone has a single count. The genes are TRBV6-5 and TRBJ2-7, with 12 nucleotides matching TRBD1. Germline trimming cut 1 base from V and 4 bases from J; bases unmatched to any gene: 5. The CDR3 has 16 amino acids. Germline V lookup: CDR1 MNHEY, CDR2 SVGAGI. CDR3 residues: CASSYLGTGGGYEQYF. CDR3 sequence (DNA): TGTGCCAGCAGTTACTTGGGGACAGGGGGCGGGTACGAGCAGTACTTC.

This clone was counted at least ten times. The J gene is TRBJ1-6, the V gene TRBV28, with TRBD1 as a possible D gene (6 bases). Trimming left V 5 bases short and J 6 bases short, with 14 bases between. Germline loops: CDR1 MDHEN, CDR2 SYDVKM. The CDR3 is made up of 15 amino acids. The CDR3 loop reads CASSAMTGANSPLHF. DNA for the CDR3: TGTGCCAGCAGTGCCATGACAGGAGCTAATTCACCCCTCCACTTT.

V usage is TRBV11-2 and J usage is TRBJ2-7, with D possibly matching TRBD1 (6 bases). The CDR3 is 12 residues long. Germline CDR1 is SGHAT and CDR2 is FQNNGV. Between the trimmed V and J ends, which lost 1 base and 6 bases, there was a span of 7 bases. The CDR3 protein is CASSLAGVEQYF. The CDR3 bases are TGTGCCAGCAGCTTAGCAGGGGTCGAGCAGTACTTC.

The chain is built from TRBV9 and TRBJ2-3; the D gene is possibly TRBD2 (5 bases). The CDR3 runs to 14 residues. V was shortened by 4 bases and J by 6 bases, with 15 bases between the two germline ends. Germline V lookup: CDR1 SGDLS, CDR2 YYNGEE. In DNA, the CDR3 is TGTGCCAGCAGCCCGGGGAGCCACCCGGATACGCAGTATTTT. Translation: CASSPGSHPDTQYF.

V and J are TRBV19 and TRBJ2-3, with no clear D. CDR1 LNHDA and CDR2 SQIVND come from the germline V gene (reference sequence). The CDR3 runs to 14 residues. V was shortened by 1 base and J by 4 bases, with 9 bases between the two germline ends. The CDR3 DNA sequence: TGTGCCAGTAGTATAGCCGGGTCCGCAGATACGCAGTATTTT. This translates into CASSIAGSADTQYF.

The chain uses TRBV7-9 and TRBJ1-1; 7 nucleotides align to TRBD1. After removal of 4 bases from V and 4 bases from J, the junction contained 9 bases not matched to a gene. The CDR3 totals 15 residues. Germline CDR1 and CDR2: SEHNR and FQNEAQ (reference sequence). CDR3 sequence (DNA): TGTGCCAGCAGCTCTTGGACAGGTTTTTTCACTGAAGCTTTCTTT. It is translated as CASSSWTGFFTEAFF.

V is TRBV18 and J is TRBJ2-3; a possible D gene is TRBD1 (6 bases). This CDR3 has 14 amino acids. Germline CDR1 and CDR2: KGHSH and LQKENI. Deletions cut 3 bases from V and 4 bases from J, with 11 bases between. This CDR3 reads CASSPDRPPDTQYF. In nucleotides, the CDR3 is TGTGCCAGCTCACCTGACAGGCCCCCAGATACGCAGTATTTT.

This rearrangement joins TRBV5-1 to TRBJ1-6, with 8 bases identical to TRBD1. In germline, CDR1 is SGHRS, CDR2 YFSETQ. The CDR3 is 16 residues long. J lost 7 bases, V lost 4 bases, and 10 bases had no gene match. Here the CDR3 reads CASSALRDRTNSPLHF. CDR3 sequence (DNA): TGCGCCAGCAGCGCCCTCCGGGACAGGACGAATTCACCCCTCCACTTT.

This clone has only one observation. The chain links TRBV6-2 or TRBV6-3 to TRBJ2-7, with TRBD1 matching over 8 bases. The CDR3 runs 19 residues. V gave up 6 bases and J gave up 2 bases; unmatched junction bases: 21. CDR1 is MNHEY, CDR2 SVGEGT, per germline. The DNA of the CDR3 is TGTGCCAGCAGCTCTCGTCATAACATCTGGGACAGGAGAACCTACGAGCAGTACTTC. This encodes CASSSRHNIWDRRTYEQYF.

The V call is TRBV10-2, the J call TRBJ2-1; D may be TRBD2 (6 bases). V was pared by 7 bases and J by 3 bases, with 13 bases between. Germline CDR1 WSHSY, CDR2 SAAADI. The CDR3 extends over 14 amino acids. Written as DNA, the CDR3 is TGCGCCAGCATTCCGGCGGGGCACTACAATGAGCAGTTCTTC. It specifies CASIPAGHYNEQFF.

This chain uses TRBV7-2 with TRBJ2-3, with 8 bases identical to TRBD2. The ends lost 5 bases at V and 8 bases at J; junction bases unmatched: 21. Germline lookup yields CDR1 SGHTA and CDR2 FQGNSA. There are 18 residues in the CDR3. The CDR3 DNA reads TGTGCCAGCAGCCCCGGACTATTAGGGCGGGGGGATTGGGGTACGCAGTATTTT. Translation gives CASSPGLLGRGDWGTQYF.

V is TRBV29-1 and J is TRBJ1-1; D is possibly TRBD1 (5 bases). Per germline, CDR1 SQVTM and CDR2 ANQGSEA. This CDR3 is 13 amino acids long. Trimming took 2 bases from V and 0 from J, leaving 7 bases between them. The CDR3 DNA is TGCAGCGTTGAACCCAGGGTGAACACTGAAGCTTTCTTT. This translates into CSVEPRVNTEAFF.

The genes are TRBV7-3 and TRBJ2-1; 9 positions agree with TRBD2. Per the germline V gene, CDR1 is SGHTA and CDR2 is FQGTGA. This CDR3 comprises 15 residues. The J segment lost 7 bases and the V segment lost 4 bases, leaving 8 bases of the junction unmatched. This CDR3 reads CASSSERGARNEQFF. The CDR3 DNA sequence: TGTGCCAGCAGCTCCGAGCGGGGGGCCCGGAATGAGCAGTTCTTC.

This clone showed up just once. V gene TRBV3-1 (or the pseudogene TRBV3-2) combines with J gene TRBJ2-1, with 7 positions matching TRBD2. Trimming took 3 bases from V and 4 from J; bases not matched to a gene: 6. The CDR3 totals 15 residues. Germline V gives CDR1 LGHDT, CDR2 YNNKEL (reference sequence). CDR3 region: CASSQQVGGYNEQFF. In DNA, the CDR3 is TGTGCCAGCAGCCAGCAGGTCGGGGGGTACAATGAGCAGTTCTTC.

CDR3 sequence reads: CASSLQGSTEAFF. CDR3 bases: TGTGCCAGCAGCTTACAGGGTAGCACTGAAGCTTTCTTT. This chain links TRBV11-2 with TRBJ1-1, with a weak D call TRBD1 (5 bases). Trimming left V 2 bases short and J 4 bases short, with 8 bases between. Germline V gene lookup returns CDR1 SGHAT and CDR2 FQNNGV. This CDR3 has 13 amino acids.

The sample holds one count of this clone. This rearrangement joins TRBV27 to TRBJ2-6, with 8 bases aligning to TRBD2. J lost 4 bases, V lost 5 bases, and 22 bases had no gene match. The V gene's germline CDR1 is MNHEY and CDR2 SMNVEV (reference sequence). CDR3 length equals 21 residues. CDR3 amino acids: CASSPLTPGGHARSGANVLTF. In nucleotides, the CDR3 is TGTGCCAGCAGTCCCTTGACCCCGGGGGGGCATGCGCGATCCGGGGCCAACGTCCTGACTTTC.

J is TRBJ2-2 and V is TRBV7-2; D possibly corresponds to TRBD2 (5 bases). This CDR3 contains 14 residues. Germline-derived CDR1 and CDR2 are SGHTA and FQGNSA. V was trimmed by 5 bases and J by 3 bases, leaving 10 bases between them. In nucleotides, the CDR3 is TGTGCCAGCAGCGCACTGAGGGACACCGGGGAGCTGTTTTTT. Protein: CASSALRDTGELFF.

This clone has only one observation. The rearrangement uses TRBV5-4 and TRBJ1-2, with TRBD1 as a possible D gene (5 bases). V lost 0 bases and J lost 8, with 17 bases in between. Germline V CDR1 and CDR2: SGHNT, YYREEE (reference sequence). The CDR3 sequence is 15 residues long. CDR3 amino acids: CASSLVARGAGGYTF. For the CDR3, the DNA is TGTGCCAGCAGCTTGGTTGCAAGGGGCGCGGGGGGCTACACCTTC.